This T cell receptor beta chain was retrieved from a study of cytomegalovirus exposure and HLA in healthy donors. Findings and caveats of the study: Immune exposure was documented only through CMV serostatus. More clonal expansion characterized HLA-associated TCR beta chains than equally common others in a later analysis. Three chains linked to CMV were shown in vitro to be specific for CMV antigens.

Turning to this clone: Its antigen is not known.

There are 18 residues in the CDR3. The study ran its PCR with 60 Vbeta and 13 Jbeta primers. Measured with immunoSEQ multiplex PCR; TCRdb has only the in-frame clones, and not every one. The profile shows about 130,000 clones, 79% of them singletons. The sequencing sample was made of PBMCs. This receptor was obtained from a man aged 18-30 years in good health and CMV-seronegative. The chain has TRBV12-2 and TRBJ2-6; the table calls TRBD1, which could not be checked here. TRBV12-2 is classified as a pseudogene. In DNA, the CDR3 is TGTGCAAGTCGCTTAGACAGGGGCCCTCTCTCTGGGGCCAACGTCCTGACTTTC. It yields the protein CASRLDRGPLSGANVLTF.